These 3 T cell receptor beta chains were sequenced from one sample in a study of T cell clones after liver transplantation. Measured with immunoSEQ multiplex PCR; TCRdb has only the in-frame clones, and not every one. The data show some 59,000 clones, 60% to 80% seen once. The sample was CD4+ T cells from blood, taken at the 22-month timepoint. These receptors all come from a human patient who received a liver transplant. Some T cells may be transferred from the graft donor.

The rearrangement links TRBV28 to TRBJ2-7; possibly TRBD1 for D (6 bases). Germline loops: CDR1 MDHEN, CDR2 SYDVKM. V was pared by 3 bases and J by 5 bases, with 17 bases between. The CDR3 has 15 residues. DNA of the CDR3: TGTGCCAGCAGTTTTAGGGCAGGGGCTAGCCACGAGCAGTACTTC. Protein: CASSFRAGASHEQYF. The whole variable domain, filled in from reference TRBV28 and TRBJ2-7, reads DVKVTQSSRYLVKRTGEKVFLECVQDMDHENMFWYRQDPGLGLRLIYFSYDVKMKEKGDIPEGYSVSREKKERFSLILESASTNQTSMYLCASSFRAGASHEQYFGPGTRLTVT.

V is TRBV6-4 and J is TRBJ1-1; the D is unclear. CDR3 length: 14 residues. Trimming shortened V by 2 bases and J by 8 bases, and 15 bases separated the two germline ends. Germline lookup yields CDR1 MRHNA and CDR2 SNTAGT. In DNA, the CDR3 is TGTGCCAGCAGTGACCCGGACCGCGGGAGGGAAGCTTTCTTT. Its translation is CASSDPDRGREAFF.

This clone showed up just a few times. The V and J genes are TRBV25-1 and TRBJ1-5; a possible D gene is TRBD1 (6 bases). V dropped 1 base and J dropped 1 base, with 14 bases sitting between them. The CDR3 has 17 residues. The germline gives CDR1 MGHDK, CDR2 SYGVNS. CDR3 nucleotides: TGTGCCAGCAGTGAATCCGGACAGTTGGGGAGCAATCAGCCCCAGCATTTT. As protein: CASSESGQLGSNQPQHF.